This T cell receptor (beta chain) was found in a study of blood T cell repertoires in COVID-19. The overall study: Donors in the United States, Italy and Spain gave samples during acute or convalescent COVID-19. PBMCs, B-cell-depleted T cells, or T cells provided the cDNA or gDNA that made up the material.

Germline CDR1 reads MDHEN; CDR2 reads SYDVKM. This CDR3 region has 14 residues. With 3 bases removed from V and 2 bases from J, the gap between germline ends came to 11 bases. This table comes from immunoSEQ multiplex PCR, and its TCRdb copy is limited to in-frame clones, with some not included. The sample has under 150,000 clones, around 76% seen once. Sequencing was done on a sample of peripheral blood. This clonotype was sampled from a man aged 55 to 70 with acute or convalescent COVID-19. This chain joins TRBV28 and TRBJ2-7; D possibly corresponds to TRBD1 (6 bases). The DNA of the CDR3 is TGTGCCAGCAGTTTGCCAGGGGCGCCCTACGAGCAGTACTTC. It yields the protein CASSLPGAPYEQYF.